This T cell receptor (beta chain) was captured in a study of blood T cells in healthy people across ages. Points from the study as a whole: Diversity was estimated from one million T cells, and these estimates were considered underestimates.

Combining a sample-barcoded 5' primer with a J-beta primer mix, a second PCR ran for roughly 7 to 12 cycles. Every sample produced at least 3 million CDR3-containing paired-end reads. TCRdb re-called the 5' RACE reads through MiXCR, storing one row per CDR3 protein. Among roughly 680,000 distinct CDR3 sequences listed, 52% were seen once. The individuals who served as donors were healthy Caucasians living in Russia, aged about 6 to 100. In regard to this clonotype: Antigen: not known. Just one base apart from a much larger clone, this may be a read error.

CDR3 size: 14 residues. Per the germline V gene, CDR1 is DFQATT and CDR2 is SNEGSKA (reference sequence). The TCR comes from a woman aged 80 or over in good health. The V gene is TRBV20-1, the J gene TRBJ2-1; 10 bases line up with TRBD2. The sequencing input was blood. The CDR3 sequence is CNARFLAGVNEQFF. In DNA form, the CDR3 reads TGCAATGCTAGGTTTCTAGCGGGAGTCAATGAGCAGTTCTTC.